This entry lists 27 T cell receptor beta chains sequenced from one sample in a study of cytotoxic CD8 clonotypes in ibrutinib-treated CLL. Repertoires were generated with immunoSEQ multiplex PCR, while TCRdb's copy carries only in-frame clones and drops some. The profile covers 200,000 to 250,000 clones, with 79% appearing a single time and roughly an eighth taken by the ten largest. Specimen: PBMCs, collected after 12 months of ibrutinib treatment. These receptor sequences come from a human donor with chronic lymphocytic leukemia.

The CDR3 sequence: CASSRGGDTAQYF. CDR3 DNA sequence: TGTGCCAGCAGCCGAGGCGGCGACACCGCTCAGTACTTC. J is TRBJ2-4 and V is TRBV7-2; D is unresolved. The CDR3 is 13 residues long. V lost 5 bases, J lost 12 bases, and 17 bases lay in between. Germline-derived CDR1 and CDR2 are SGHTA and FQGNSA. The whole variable domain, filled in from reference TRBV7-2 and TRBJ2-4, reads GAGVSQSPSNKVTEKGKDVELRCDPISGHTALYWYRQSLGQGLEFLIYFQGNSAPDKSGLPSDRFSAERTGGSVSTLTIQRTQQEDSAVYLCASSRGGDTAQYFGAGTRLSVL.

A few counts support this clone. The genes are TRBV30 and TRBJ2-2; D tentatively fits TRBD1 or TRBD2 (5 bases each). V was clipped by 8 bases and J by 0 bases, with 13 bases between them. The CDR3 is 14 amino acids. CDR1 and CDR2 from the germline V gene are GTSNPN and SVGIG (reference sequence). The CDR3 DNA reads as TGTGCCGGGGGTCAGTTTTCGAACACCGGGGAGCTGTTTTTT. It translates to CAGGQFSNTGELFF.

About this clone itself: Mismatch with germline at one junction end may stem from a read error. In DNA form, the CDR3 reads TGCGCCAGCAACACCCTCTTGCCCGGGACAGCCATCTTC. This sequence encodes CASNTLLPGTAIF. The chain uses TRBV5-1 and TRBJ2-7, with TRBD1 matching 7 bases. The CDR3 is 13 residues long. Germline V lookup: CDR1 SGHRS, CDR2 YFSETQ.

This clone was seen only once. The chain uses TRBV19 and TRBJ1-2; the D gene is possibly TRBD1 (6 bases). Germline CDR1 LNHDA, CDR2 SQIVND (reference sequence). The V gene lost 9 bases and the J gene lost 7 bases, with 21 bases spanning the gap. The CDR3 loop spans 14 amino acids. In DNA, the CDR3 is TGTGCCAGCCCATTTGCAGGGGAAGCCTCTGGCTACACCTTC. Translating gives CASPFAGEASGYTF.

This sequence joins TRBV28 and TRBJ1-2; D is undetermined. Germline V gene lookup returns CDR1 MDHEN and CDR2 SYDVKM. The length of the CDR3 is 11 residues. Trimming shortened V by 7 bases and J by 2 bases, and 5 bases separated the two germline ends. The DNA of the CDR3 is TGTGCCAGCATGCAGAACTATGGCTACACCTTC. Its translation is CASMQNYGYTF.

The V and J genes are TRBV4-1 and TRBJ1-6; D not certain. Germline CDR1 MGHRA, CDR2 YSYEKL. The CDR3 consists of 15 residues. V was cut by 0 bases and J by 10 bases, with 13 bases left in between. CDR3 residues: CASSQDDLLGSPLHF. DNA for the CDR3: TGCGCCAGCAGCCAAGATGACCTATTAGGGTCACCCCTCCACTTT.

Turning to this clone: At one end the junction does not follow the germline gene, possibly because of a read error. In DNA, the CDR3 is TGTGCTAGCAGCTTAATTCTGGTGGGTTACAATGAGCAGTTCTTC. Translation: CASSLILVGYNEQFF. The J gene is TRBJ2-1, the V gene TRBV7-7; no clear D. CDR1 and CDR2 from the germline V gene are SSHAT and FNYEAQ (reference sequence). The length of the CDR3 is 15 residues.

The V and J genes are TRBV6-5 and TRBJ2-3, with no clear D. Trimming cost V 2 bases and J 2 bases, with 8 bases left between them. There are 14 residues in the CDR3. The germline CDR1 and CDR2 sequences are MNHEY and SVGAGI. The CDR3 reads CASSYGSHTDTQYF. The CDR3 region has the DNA TGTGCCAGCAGTTACGGTTCCCACACAGATACGCAGTATTTT.

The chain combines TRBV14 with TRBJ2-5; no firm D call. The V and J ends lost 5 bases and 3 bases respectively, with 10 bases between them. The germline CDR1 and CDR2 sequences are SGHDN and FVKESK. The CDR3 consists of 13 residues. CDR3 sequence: CASSTNWKETQYF. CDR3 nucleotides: TGTGCCAGCAGCACCAACTGGAAAGAGACCCAGTACTTC.

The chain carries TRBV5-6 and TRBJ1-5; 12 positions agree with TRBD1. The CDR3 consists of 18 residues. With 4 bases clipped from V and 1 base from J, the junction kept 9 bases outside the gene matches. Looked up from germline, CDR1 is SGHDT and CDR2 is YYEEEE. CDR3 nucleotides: TGTGCCAGCAGCGAGGGACAGGGGGCTCTAAGGAGCAATCAGCCCCAGCATTTT. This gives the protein CASSEGQGALRSNQPQHF. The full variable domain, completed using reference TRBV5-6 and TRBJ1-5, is DAGVTQSPTHLIKTRGQQVTLRCSPKSGHDTVSWYQQALGQGPQFIFQYYEEEERQRGNFPDRFSGHQFPNYSSELNVNALLLGDSALYLCASSEGQGALRSNQPQHFGDGTRLSIL.

CDR3 sequence reads: CASSVSGRAHTGELFF. Written as DNA, the CDR3 is TGTGCCAGCAGCGTCAGCGGGAGGGCCCACACCGGGGAGCTGTTTTTT. The chain is built from TRBV9 and TRBJ2-2; 10 nucleotides match TRBD2. CDR1 is SGDLS and CDR2 is YYNGEE in the germline V gene. V lost 2 bases, J lost 3 bases, and 4 bases stayed unmatched. The CDR3 totals 16 residues.

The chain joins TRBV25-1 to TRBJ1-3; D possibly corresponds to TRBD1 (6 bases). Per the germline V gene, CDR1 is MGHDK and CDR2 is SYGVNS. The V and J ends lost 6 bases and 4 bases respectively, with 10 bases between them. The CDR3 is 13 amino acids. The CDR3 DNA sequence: TGTGCCAGCAGATTGACAGGCGGAAACACCATATATTTT. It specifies CASRLTGGNTIYF.

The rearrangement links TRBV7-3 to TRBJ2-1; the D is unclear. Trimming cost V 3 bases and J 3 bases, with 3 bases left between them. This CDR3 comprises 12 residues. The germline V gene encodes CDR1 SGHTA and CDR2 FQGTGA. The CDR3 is CASSLDYNEQFF. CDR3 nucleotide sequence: TGTGCCAGCAGCTTGGACTACAATGAGCAGTTCTTC.

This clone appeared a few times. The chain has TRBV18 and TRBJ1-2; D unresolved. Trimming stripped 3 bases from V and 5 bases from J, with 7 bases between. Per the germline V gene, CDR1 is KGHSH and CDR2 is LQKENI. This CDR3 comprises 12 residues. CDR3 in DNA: TGTGCCAGCTCACCGTTACAGTATGGCTACACCTTC. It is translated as CASSPLQYGYTF.

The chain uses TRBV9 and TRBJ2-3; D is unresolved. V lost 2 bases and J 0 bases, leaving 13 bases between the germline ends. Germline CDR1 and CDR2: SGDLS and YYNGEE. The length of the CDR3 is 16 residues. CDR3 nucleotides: TGTGCCAGCAGCGTGGTAGCAGACGCTAGCACAGATACGCAGTATTTT. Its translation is CASSVVADASTDTQYF.

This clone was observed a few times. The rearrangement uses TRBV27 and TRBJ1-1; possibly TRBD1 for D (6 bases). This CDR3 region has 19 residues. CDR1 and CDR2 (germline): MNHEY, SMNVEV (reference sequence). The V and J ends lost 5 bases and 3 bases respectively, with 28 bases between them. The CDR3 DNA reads TGTGCCAGCAGTCACCACTCGTGGAGGGGGACTAAGGAGGACACTGAAGCTTTCTTT. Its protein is CASSHHSWRGTKEDTEAFF.

CDR3 nucleotide sequence: TGTGCCAGCAGCTTATCGCCCGTTTCAGATACGCAGTATTTT. It encodes CASSLSPVSDTQYF. The chain carries TRBV7-6 and TRBJ2-3; no definite D call. Germline V CDR1 and CDR2: SGHVS, FNYEAQ. CDR3 size: 14 residues. The V end was cut by 2 bases, the J end by 4 bases, with 10 bases between.

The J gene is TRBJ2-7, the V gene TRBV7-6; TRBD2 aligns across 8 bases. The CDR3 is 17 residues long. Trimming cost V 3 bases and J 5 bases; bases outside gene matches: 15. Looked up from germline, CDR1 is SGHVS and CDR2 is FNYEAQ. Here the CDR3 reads CASSFGDTGLGSNEQYF. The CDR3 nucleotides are TGTGCCAGCAGCTTTGGGGACACGGGACTAGGATCTAACGAGCAGTACTTC. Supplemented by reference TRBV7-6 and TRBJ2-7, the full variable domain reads GAGVSQSPRYKVTKRGQDVALRCDPISGHVSLYWYRQALGQGPEFLTYFNYEAQQDKSGLPNDRFSAERPEGSISTLTIQRTEQRDSAMYRCASSFGDTGLGSNEQYFGPGTRLTVT.

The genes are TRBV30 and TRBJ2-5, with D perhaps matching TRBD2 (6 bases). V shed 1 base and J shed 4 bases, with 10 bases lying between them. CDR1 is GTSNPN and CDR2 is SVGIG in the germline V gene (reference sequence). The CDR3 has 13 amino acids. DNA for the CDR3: TGTGCCTGGAGTGCGGGAGAGGGAGAGACCCAGTACTTC. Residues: CAWSAGEGETQYF. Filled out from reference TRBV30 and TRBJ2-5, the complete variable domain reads SQTIHQWPATLVQPVGSPLSLECTVEGTSNPNLYWYRQAAGRGLQLLFYSVGIGQISSEVPQNLSASRPQDRQFILSSKKLLLSDSGFYLCAWSAGEGETQYFGPGTRLLVL.

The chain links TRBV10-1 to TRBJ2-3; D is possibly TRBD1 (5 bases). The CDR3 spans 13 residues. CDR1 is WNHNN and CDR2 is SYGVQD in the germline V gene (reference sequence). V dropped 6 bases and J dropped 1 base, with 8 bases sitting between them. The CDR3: CASREQGTDTQYF. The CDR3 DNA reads TGCGCCAGCAGGGAACAGGGCACAGATACGCAGTATTTT.

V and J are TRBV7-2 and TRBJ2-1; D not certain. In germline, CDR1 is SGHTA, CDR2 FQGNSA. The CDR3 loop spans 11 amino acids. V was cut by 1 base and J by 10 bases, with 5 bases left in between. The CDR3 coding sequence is TGTGCCAGCAGCTTAGACACGGAGCAGTTCTTC. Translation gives CASSLDTEQFF.

The CDR3 nucleotides read TGCGCCAGCAGCCAAACAGGGGGCGCGGTCCAGCCCCAGCATTTT. This encodes CASSQTGGAVQPQHF. The chain is built from TRBV4-1 and TRBJ1-5; 9 bases are a match to TRBD1. The CDR3 consists of 15 residues. The junction had 6 bases not matched to a gene; V was cut back by 2 bases and J by 7 bases. The germline gives CDR1 MGHRA, CDR2 YSYEKL.

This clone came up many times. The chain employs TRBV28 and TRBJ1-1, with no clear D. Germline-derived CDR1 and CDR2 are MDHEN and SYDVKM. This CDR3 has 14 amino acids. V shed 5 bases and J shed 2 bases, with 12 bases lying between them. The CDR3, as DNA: TGTGCCAGCAGTCGGATGCTCGCAAACACTGAAGCTTTCTTT. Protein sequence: CASSRMLANTEAFF.

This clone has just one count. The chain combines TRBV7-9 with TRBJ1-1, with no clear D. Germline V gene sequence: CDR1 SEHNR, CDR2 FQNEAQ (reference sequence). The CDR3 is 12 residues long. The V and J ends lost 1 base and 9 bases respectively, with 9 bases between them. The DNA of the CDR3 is TGTGCCAGCAGCTTAGTAAATAGGAAAGCTTTCTTT. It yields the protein CASSLVNRKAFF.

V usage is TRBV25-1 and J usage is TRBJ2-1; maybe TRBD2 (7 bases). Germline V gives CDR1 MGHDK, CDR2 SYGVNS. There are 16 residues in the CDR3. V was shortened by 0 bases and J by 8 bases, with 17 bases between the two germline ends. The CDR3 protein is CASSEYSGGRLDEQFF. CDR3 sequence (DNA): TGTGCCAGCAGTGAATATTCCGGGGGGCGGCTCGATGAGCAGTTCTTC.

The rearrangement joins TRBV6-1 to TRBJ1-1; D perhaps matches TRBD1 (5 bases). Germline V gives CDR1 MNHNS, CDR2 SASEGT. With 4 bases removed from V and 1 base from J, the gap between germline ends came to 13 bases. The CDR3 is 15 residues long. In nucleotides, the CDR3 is TGTGCCAGCAGTGTCGGGGCAGTAAGGAACACTGAAGCTTTCTTT. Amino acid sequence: CASSVGAVRNTEAFF.

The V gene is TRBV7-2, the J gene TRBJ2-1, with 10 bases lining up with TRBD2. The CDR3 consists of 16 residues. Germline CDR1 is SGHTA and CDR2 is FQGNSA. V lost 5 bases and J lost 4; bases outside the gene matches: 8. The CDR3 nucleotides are TGTGCCAGCAGCGCCTCGACTAGCGGGTTTTACAATGAGCAGTTCTTC. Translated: CASSASTSGFYNEQFF.